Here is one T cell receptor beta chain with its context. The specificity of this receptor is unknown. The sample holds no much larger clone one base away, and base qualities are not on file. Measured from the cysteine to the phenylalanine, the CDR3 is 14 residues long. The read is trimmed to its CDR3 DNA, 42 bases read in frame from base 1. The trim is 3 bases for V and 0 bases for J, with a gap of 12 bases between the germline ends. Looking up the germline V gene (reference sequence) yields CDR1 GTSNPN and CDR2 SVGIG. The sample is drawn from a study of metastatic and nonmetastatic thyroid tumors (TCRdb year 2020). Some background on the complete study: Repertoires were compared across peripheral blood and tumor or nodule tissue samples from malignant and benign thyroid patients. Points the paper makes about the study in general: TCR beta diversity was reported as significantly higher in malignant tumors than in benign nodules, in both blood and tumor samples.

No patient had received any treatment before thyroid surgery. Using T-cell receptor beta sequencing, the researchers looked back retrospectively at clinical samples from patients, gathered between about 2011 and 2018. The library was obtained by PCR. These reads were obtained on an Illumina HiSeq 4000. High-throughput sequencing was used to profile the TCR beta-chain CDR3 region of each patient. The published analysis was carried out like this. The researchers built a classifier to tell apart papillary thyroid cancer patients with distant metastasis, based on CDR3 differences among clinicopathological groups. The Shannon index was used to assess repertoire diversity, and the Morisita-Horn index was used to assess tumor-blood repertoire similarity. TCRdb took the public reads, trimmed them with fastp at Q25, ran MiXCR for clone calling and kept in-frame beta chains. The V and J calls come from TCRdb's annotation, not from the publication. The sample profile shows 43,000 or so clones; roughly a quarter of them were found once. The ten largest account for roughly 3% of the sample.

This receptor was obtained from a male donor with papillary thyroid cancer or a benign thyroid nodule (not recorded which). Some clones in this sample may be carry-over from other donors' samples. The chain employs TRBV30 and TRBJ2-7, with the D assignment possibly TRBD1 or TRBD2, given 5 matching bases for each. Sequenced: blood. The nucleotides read TGTGCCTGGAGGATTGAGGGGAGCTCCTACGAGCAGTACTTC. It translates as CAWRIEGSSYEQYF.